The T cell receptor beta chain described here comes from a study of persistence of HIV-infected CD4 T cells. Study-wide results and limits: Proviral oligoclonality tracked with TCR oligoclonality within the same sorted cells.

Nonspecific anti-CD3/anti-CD28 bead stimulation represents the broad CD4+ T cell repertoire. CD4+ T cells upregulating both CD40 ligand and CD69 were sorted as responding cells. This was the immunoSEQ version 4 assay in survey mode. Produced via immunoSEQ multiplex PCR; TCRdb's table is partial and in-frame only. The profile shows approximately 46,000 clones, about 87% of them singletons. Trimming took 2 bases from V and 5 from J; bases not matched to a gene: 3. The length of the CDR3 is 15 residues. CDR1 is SNHLY and CDR2 is FYNNEI in the germline V gene. On this clone itself: Its antigen is unknown.

The specimen comprised CD4+ T cells sorted from PBMCs after roughly 18-hour stimulation, sampled from a patient who received antiretroviral therapy. V and J are TRBV2 and TRBJ2-2; 9 bases fit TRBD1. The receptor comes from an adult woman with HIV who was CMV-seropositive. In DNA form, the CDR3 reads TGTGCCAGCAGTGAACTGACAGGGGGGACCGGGGAGCTGTTTTTT. Translation gives CASSELTGGTGELFF.